The following is a T cell receptor (beta chain) sequence with its context. This entry is derived from a study of identical twins. TCRdb passed the 5' RACE reads through MiXCR, listing each CDR3 protein once. The table has 450,000 to 650,000 distinct CDR3 sequences, around 15% seen once. In every case, the donor was a healthy Caucasian. These data are also associated with another study on yellow fever vaccine responses in identical twins.

This TCR was sampled from a young woman in good health. The specimen was CD4+ T cells sorted from blood.

As DNA, the CDR3 is TGTGCCAGCAGTTACTCCGGGCAGGGAGGCTACGAGCAGTACTTC. It specifies CASSYSGQGGYEQYF. The rearrangement joins TRBV6-5 to TRBJ2-7; maybe TRBD2 (6 bases). The CDR3 extends over 15 amino acids. Germline V gives CDR1 MNHEY, CDR2 SVGAGI. Trimming removed 0 bases at V and 3 bases at J, with 12 bases between.